This TCR beta chain was documented in a study of T cells in Graves' hyperthyroidism and ophthalmopathy. Study findings and constraints: Blood also carried most thyroid clonotypes expanded above 0.001. The model predicted ophthalmopathy a median roughly 6.5 months before onset.

RNA transcripts yielded amplified TCR beta CDR3 regions. TCR CDR3 underwent first-round RT-PCR with the HTBI primer set. Each CDR3 protein is one row after TCRdb ran MiXCR on the multiplex PCR reads. Among fewer than 700,000 distinct CDR3 sequences listed, roughly 18% were seen once. The CDR3 runs to 14 residues. The germline V gene encodes CDR1 MDHEN and CDR2 SYDVKM. V was clipped by 7 bases and J by 8 bases, with 18 bases between them. This clonotype was detected ten times or more. Its antigen remains unidentified. Exclusions: uncontrolled infection, other autoimmune disease, pregnancy, lactation. The PBMCs were sourced from fresh peripheral blood (approximately 9 ml).

The sequence derives from a young woman with Graves' ophthalmopathy. The V gene is TRBV28, the J gene TRBJ2-1, with a tentative D call TRBD2 (5 bases). Sequencing used blood. The CDR3: CASTVGDGRYEQFF. In DNA form, the CDR3 reads TGTGCCAGCACCGTGGGAGATGGGAGATATGAGCAGTTCTTC.